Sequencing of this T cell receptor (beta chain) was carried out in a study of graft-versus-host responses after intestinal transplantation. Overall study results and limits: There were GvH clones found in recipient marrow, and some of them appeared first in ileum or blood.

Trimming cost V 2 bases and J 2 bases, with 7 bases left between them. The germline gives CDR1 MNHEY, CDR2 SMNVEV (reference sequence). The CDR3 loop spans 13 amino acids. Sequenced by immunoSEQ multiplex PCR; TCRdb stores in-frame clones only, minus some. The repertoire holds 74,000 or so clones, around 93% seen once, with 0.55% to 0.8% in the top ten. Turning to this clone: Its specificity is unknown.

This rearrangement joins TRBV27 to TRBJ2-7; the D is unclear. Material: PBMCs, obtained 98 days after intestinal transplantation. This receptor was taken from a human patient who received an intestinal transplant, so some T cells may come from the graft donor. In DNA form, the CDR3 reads TGTGCCAGCAGTTTAGGGTTTACCTACGAGCAGTACTTC. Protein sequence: CASSLGFTYEQYF.